This TCR beta chain was identified in a study of T cells of healthy individuals. TCRdb redid the calling of the 5' RACE reads with MiXCR, one entry per CDR3 protein. The sample yields some 41,000 distinct CDR3 sequences, 3.5% to 5.5% seen once. Many counts were recorded for this clonotype. In germline, CDR1 is MDHEN, CDR2 SYDVKM. The V end was cut by 3 bases, the J end by 4 bases, with 7 bases between. This CDR3 is 12 amino acids long. This TCR came from a human donor in good health. The chain links TRBV28 to TRBJ2-7; no firm D call. Written as DNA, the CDR3 is TGTGCCAGCAGTTTCCCGCGGTACGAGCAGTACTTC. It yields the protein CASSFPRYEQYF.